The 12 T cell receptor beta chains given below trace back to one sample, sequenced in a study of identical twins. Each CDR3 protein gets one entry after TCRdb re-called the 5' RACE reads with MiXCR. Of approximately 190,000 distinct CDR3 sequences detected, less than 20% appear once; the ten largest clones hold roughly two fifths. The same data also went into a second study, on T cells expressing NK-cell markers.

The specimen was CD8+ T cells sorted from blood. Receptors were obtained from a woman younger than 30 in good health.

This chain uses TRBV7-2 with TRBJ2-1; D possibly corresponds to TRBD2 (7 bases). V dropped 5 bases and J dropped 5 bases, with 19 bases sitting between them. CDR1 SGHTA and CDR2 FQGNSA come from the germline V gene. The CDR3 is made up of 16 amino acids. In DNA, the CDR3 is TGTGCCAGCAGCGACCCGCGGGGGCCGGGCGACAATGAGCAGTTCTTC. This sequence encodes CASSDPRGPGDNEQFF.

The chain couples TRBV7-9 to TRBJ2-5, with 9 bases aligning to TRBD1. V gave up 5 bases and J gave up 2 bases; unmatched junction bases: 6. The CDR3 runs 15 residues. The V gene's germline CDR1 is SEHNR and CDR2 FQNEAQ (reference sequence). Here the CDR3 DNA reads TGTGCCAGCAGCAATACCGGGACAGGGCAAGAGACCCAGTACTTC. Protein sequence: CASSNTGTGQETQYF. The full variable domain, rest sourced from reference TRBV7-9 and TRBJ2-5, is DTGVSQNPRHKITKRGQNVTFRCDPISEHNRLYWYRQTLGQGPEFLTYFQNEAQLEKSRLLSDRFSAERPKGSFSTLEIQRTEQGDSAMYLCASSNTGTGQETQYFGPGTRLLVL.

In this sample, this clonotype turned up many times. The V and J genes are TRBV29-1 and TRBJ2-7; D unresolved. CDR1 is SQVTM, CDR2 ANQGSEA, per germline. The CDR3 runs 11 residues. V was shortened by 2 bases and J by 4 bases, with 6 bases between the two germline ends. In nucleotides, the CDR3 is TGCAGCGTTGAACGGCAATACGAGCAGTACTTC. Its translation: CSVERQYEQYF.

The chain combines TRBV7-2 with TRBJ2-3; 7 bases map to TRBD2. V shed 3 bases, J shed 1 base, and the junction held 10 bases outside the gene matches. This CDR3 spans 17 amino acids. The V gene's germline CDR1 is SGHTA and CDR2 FQGNSA. CDR3 in DNA: TGTGCCAGCAGCTTTGGGACCCCTAGCGGCCGCACAGATACGCAGTATTTT. It translates to CASSFGTPSGRTDTQYF. Supplemented by reference TRBV7-2 and TRBJ2-3, the full variable domain reads GAGVSQSPSNKVTEKGKDVELRCDPISGHTALYWYRQSLGQGLEFLIYFQGNSAPDKSGLPSDRFSAERTGGSVSTLTIQRTQQEDSAVYLCASSFGTPSGRTDTQYFGPGTRLTVL.

This rearrangement joins TRBV12-3 or TRBV12-4 to TRBJ2-1, with 8 bases fitting TRBD2. V dropped 6 bases and J dropped 6; count of bases not matched to a gene: 16. This CDR3 region has 17 residues. The CDR3 nucleotides read TGTGCCAGCAGGTCGACAGCAGCGGGAGTTACACGCAATGAGCAGTTCTTC. This codes for CASRSTAAGVTRNEQFF.

This clonotype came up a few times. This rearrangement joins TRBV3-1 to TRBJ2-1; D unresolved. The CDR3 extends over 12 amino acids. Germline V lookup: CDR1 LGHDT, CDR2 YNNKEL (reference sequence). V was clipped by 2 bases and J by 7 bases, with 6 bases between them. CDR3 in amino acids: CASSQLGNEQFF. The DNA of the CDR3 is TGTGCCAGCAGCCAACTCGGAAATGAGCAGTTCTTC.

J is TRBJ2-7 and V is TRBV6-2 or TRBV6-3; a possible D gene is TRBD2 (5 bases). Trimming left V 2 bases short and J 2 bases short, with 7 bases between. This CDR3 comprises 13 residues. From germline, CDR1 is MNHEY and CDR2 SVGEGT. The CDR3 DNA follows: TGTGCCAGCAGTTACCGGGGAGCCTACGAGCAGTACTTC. It specifies CASSYRGAYEQYF.

This clonotype has a count of ten or more. The chain links TRBV29-1 to TRBJ2-5, with 7 bases identical to TRBD2. The V segment lost 1 base and the J segment 1 base; nucleotides outside the gene matches: 6. This CDR3 is built from 15 residues. Germline CDR1 reads SQVTM; CDR2 reads ANQGSEA. CDR3 bases: TGCAGCGTTGAAGGGGGCAGCGGGACCCAAGAGACCCAGTACTTC. Translating gives CSVEGGSGTQETQYF.

This clonotype was seen only a few times. The rearrangement joins TRBV15 to TRBJ1-1; D unclear. The V end was cut by 1 base, the J end by 4 bases, with 7 bases between. The V gene's germline CDR1 is LNHNV and CDR2 YYDKDF (reference sequence). The CDR3 is 13 residues long. The CDR3: CATSRGRTTEAFF. The CDR3 DNA reads as TGTGCCACCAGCAGAGGACGGACCACTGAAGCTTTCTTT.

This clonotype was picked up a small number of times. CDR3 coding DNA: TGTGCCAGCAGCTTAATTGGAGCGATGGAGACCCAGTACTTC. It yields the protein CASSLIGAMETQYF. The genes are TRBV7-9 and TRBJ2-5; unclear D gene. V lost 2 bases to trimming and J lost 5 bases, with 12 bases between them. This CDR3 is built from 14 residues. Germline CDR1 is SEHNR and CDR2 is FQNEAQ (reference sequence).

This clonotype occurred a few times. The chain combines TRBV20-1 with TRBJ1-1; D remains ambiguous. Germline V lookup: CDR1 DFQATT, CDR2 SNEGSKA (reference sequence). Trimming took 6 bases from V and 6 from J, leaving 14 bases between them. This CDR3 is 12 amino acids long. The CDR3 sequence: CSALRELAEAFF. CDR3 in DNA: TGCAGTGCCCTCCGGGAGCTGGCTGAAGCTTTCTTT.

The chain is built from TRBV9 and TRBJ2-7; 11 bases agree with TRBD2. Trimming removed 3 bases from V and 2 bases from J; junction bases left unmatched: 7. Germline V lookup: CDR1 SGDLS, CDR2 YYNGEE. This CDR3 is built from 16 residues. The CDR3 loop reads CASSGQGTSGPYEQYF. DNA of the CDR3: TGTGCCAGCAGCGGACAAGGGACTAGCGGACCCTACGAGCAGTACTTC.